These T cell receptor beta chains were read from a single sample in a study of identical twins. Each CDR3 protein gets one entry after TCRdb re-called the 5' RACE reads with MiXCR. The sample contains some 660,000 distinct CDR3 sequences, around 8.6% of which appear only once. These same data were also listed under a study on yellow fever vaccine responses in identical twins.

Sequenced sample: PBMCs. All receptors derive from a young woman in good health. CDR3s include the opening cysteine and the closing phenylalanine or tryptophan. Fields, in order: clone size, J gene, V gene, D gene, CDR3 DNA, CDR3 protein. A D gene is named only where the DNA matches it firmly. Clone size appears in some rows only: once, few, many, or a class for an expanded clone.

>.|TRBJ2-1|TRBV3-1|TRBD2
TGTGCCAGCAGCCAAGAGAGCGGGGGTTACAATGAGCAGTTCTTC
CASSQESGGYNEQFF
>.|TRBJ2-1|TRBV6-1|TRBD1
TGTGCCAGCGGACGACAGGGGGCAGGTGAGCAGTTCTTC
CASGRQGAGEQFF
>few|TRBJ2-7|TRBV6-1|TRBD1
TGTGCCAGCAGTGCCGAACAGGGGACCTACGAGCAGTACTTC
CASSAEQGTYEQYF
>.|TRBJ2-2|TRBV29-1|.
TGCAGCGGTAGACAGGCGGGCACCGGGGAGCTGTTTTTT
CSGRQAGTGELFF
>.|TRBJ1-1|TRBV7-9|.
TGTGCCAGCAGCTTAGGTGCGGGTTGGGCTGAAGCTTTCTTT
CASSLGAGWAEAFF
>few|TRBJ2-1|TRBV11-1|.
TGTGCCAGCAGTCCTAAACCAATTACCGGGACTCCTTACAATGAGCAGTTCTTC
CASSPKPITGTPYNEQFF
>few|TRBJ2-6|TRBV6-4|.
TGTGCCAGCAGTGACTCTACGTCTGGGGCCAACGTCCTGACTTTC
CASSDSTSGANVLTF
>many|TRBJ2-1|TRBV9|.
TGTGCCAGCAGCGTACAGGGAATCGAGCAGTTCTTC
CASSVQGIEQFF
>.|TRBJ2-1|TRBV12-3/TRBV12-4|TRBD2
TGTGCCAGCAGTTTAGTAGCGGGGGAAGCGTCTGAGCAGTTCTTC
CASSLVAGEASEQFF
>.|TRBJ2-1|TRBV20-1|TRBD2
TGCAGTGCTAGAGAGTTTGGGACTAGCGGGGGGGGCGAGCAGTTCTTC
CSAREFGTSGGGEQFF
>many|TRBJ2-3|TRBV11-2|.
TGTGCCAGCAGCCTTCATAAGGACATGACAGATCCCACAGATACGCAGTATTTT
CASSLHKDMTDPTDTQYF
>few|TRBJ2-3|TRBV11-2|.
TGTGCCAGCAGATACGGGCCAATCACAGATACGCAGTATTTT
CASRYGPITDTQYF
>many|TRBJ2-1|TRBV18|.
TGTGCCAGCTCACCACGTGCGGGGTACAATGAGCAGTTCTTC
CASSPRAGYNEQFF
>.|TRBJ2-2|TRBV4-2|.
TGTGCCAGCAGCCAAGGTCAACGGGGATACACCGGGGAGCTGTTTTTT
CASSQGQRGYTGELFF
>few|TRBJ2-3|TRBV9|TRBD2
TGTGCCAGCACCCCGAGCGGGGGTGGAGATACGCAGTATTTT
CASTPSGGGDTQYF
>many|TRBJ2-1|TRBV7-2|TRBD2
TGTGCCAGCAGCTTTACGGGAGGGGAATTTGAGCAGTTCTTC
CASSFTGGEFEQFF
>.|TRBJ2-1|TRBV4-3|TRBD2
TGCGCCAGCAGCCAAGACACCCCGGGACTAGCGGTTACAACTGAGCAGTTCTTC
CASSQDTPGLAVTTEQFF
>few|TRBJ2-5|TRBV24-1|.
TGTGCCACCAGTGCAGGGAGACAGGCGGTCCAAGAGACCCAGTACTTC
CATSAGRQAVQETQYF
>few|TRBJ1-2|TRBV6-5|.
TGTGCCAGCAGTTACTCCAGTTTAGGCTATGGCTACACCTTC
CASSYSSLGYGYTF
>.|TRBJ2-7|TRBV28|.
TGTGCCAGCAGGGGGGGAAGGGGACTCTACGAGCAGTACTTC
CASRGGRGLYEQYF
>.|TRBJ1-1|TRBV7-8|.
TGTGCCAGCAGCAACCGGGCCGCCCATGGGACTGAAGCTTTCTTT
CASSNRAAHGTEAFF
>.|TRBJ2-7|TRBV29-1|.
TGCAGCTTGACCGAAGGGGCGAGCGAGCAGTACTTC
CSLTEGASEQYF
>few|TRBJ2-5|TRBV6-5|TRBD2
TGTGCCAGCAGTTACCTAGCGGGGGGACCACAAGAGACCCAGTACTTC
CASSYLAGGPQETQYF
>many|TRBJ2-7|TRBV29-1|.
TGCAGCGTTGGACAGTCATACGAGCAGTACTTC
CSVGQSYEQYF
>.|TRBJ1-5|TRBV5-1|.
TGCGCCAGCAGCTATCCACCCAACCCAACCCCAACCCCTCACCTCCCCCAGCATTTT
CASSYPPNPTPTPHLPQHF
>many|TRBJ2-5|TRBV5-1|TRBD1
TGCGCCAGCAGCTTGGGCAGGGGGTACCAAGAGACCCAGTACTTC
CASSLGRGYQETQYF
>few|TRBJ2-1|TRBV10-3|.
TGTGCCATCTTCGGGGAGGCCCCTCTCAACTCCTACAATGAGCAGTTCTTC
CAIFGEAPLNSYNEQFF
>many|TRBJ2-3|TRBV28|.
TGTGCCAGCAGCCGCACTAGCTCAGATACGCAGTATTTT
CASSRTSSDTQYF
>many|TRBJ2-7|TRBV15|.
TGTGCCACCAGCAGCCTTTTGGGCCCAGAAGGTCACGAGCAGTACTTC
CATSSLLGPEGHEQYF
>many|TRBJ1-5|TRBV24-1|.
TGTGCCACCAGTTCTGGGGCTCAGCCCCAGCATTTT
CATSSGAQPQHF
>many|TRBJ1-6|TRBV10-3|TRBD1
TGTGCCATCAGGGACAGGGACTCCTATAATTCACCCCTCCACTTT
CAIRDRDSYNSPLHF
>.|TRBJ2-1|TRBV28|TRBD1
TGTGCCAGCAGTTCCCCAAGACAGGGGGTCCCCTACAATGAGCAGTTCTTC
CASSSPRQGVPYNEQFF
>.|TRBJ2-7|TRBV9|TRBD2
TGTGCCAGCAGCCCCCGGACTAGCGGGGGCGAGCAGTACTTC
CASSPRTSGGEQYF
>few|TRBJ1-5|TRBV6-1|.
TGTGCCAGCAGTGAACCGTGGACCCATCATAGCAATCAGCCCCAGCATTTT
CASSEPWTHHSNQPQHF
>.|TRBJ2-3|TRBV3-1|TRBD2
TGTGCCAGCAGCCAACTAGCGGGGGACCTAAGCACAGATACGCAGTATTTT
CASSQLAGDLSTDTQYF
>many|TRBJ2-1|TRBV3-1|.
TGTGCCAGCAGCCAAGAGCTGACTGGATTTTACAATGAGCAGTTCTTC
CASSQELTGFYNEQFF
>few|TRBJ2-5|TRBV20-1|TRBD2
TGCAGTGCTAGCCCCATAGCGGGAGGTCGAGAGACCCAGTACTTC
CSASPIAGGRETQYF
>many|TRBJ2-3|TRBV12-3/TRBV12-4|TRBD2
TGTGCCAGCACGGCCGGACGGGGGGGTAGCACAGATACGCAGTATTTT
CASTAGRGGSTDTQYF
>.|TRBJ2-3|TRBV2|TRBD2
TGTGCCAGCAGTGCCGGGACTAGCGACACAGATACGCAGTATTTT
CASSAGTSDTDTQYF
>.|TRBJ2-1|TRBV20-1|.
TGCAGTACACACAGGATTAGCTCCTACAATGAGCAGTTCTTC
CSTHRISSYNEQFF
>many|TRBJ2-7|TRBV29-1|TRBD2
TGCAGCGTTGCAAGCGGGAGTTACCACGAGCAGTACTTC
CSVASGSYHEQYF
>.|TRBJ2-3|TRBV20-1|.
TGCAGTGCTAGAGCACGGGACGCCCCGCCGATCACAGATACGCAGTATTTT
CSARARDAPPITDTQYF
>.|TRBJ1-2|TRBV20-1|.
TGCAGTGCTAGAGATGGAGGGCTCAACTATGGCTACACCTTC
CSARDGGLNYGYTF
>few|TRBJ2-7|TRBV20-1|TRBD2
TGCAGTGCTCAAGCGGGGACTACCTCCTACGAGCAGTACTTC
CSAQAGTTSYEQYF
>few|TRBJ2-2|TRBV24-1|TRBD1
TGTGCCACAGCCAGGGCCCAGGACAGGGACACCGGGGAGCTGTTTTTT
CATARAQDRDTGELFF
>few|TRBJ1-1|TRBV28|.
TGTGCCAGCAGTCGTAATAGGGGCACTGAAGCTTTCTTT
CASSRNRGTEAFF